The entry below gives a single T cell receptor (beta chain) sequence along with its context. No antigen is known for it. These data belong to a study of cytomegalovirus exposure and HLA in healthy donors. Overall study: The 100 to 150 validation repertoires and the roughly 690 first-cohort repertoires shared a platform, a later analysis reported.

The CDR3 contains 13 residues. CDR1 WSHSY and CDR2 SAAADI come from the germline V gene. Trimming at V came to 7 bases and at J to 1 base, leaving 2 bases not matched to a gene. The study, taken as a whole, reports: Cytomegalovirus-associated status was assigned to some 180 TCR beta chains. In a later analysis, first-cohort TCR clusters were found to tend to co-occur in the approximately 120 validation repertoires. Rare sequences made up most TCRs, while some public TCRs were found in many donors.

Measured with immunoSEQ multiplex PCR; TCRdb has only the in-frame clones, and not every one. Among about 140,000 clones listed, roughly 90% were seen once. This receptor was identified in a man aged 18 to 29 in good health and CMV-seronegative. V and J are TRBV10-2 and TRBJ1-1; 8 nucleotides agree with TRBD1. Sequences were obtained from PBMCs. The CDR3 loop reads CASTGTGNTEAFF. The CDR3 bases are TGCGCCAGCACCGGGACAGGGAACACTGAAGCTTTCTTT.